This TCR beta chain was captured by sequencing in a study of cytomegalovirus exposure and HLA in healthy donors (TCRdb year 2017). At the level of the whole study: An earlier analysis of roughly 570 of the donors reported about 280 Gb of sequence data and 95 million to 140 million unique TCR beta sequences obtained from about 180 million T cells. Rather than drawing on any new phenotypic data, the later analysis identified candidate immune exposures from TCR beta sequences and the way those sequences occurred across donors. Using immunosequencing, the study profiled T cell repertoires from 550 to 750 subjects and related those repertoires to cytomegalovirus serostatus. Among the roughly 390 genotyped donors, 75% to 90% belonged to the genetic ancestry cluster associated with self-reported Caucasian donors. On average, over 200,000 unique TCR beta nucleotide sequences were sequenced per donor among 350 to 400 genotyped donors of the cohort, with roughly 20% of those sequences being non-productive. A later analysis re-analyzed previously published TCR beta repertoires from approximately 670 donors and added high-resolution HLA genotyping to study TCR occurrence patterns. All discovery cohort repertoires had been generated using a single sequencing platform. Four or five DR-DQ haplotypes were handled as single units for association and clustering, since linkage in the cohort was strong. The number of donors typed differed by locus, with about 629-630 for A, B, C, DRB1 and DQB1, 522 for DQA1, over 600 for DPA1, and some 450 for DPB1. The study combined high-throughput TCR immunosequencing, statistical association of individual TCRs with disease status, and machine learning to predict cytomegalovirus infection status. HLA typing included class I and class II loci at four-digit resolution. Besides the first cohort of roughly 700 subjects, a separate validation cohort made up of roughly 130 different subjects was used. Approximately 300 gigabases of sequencing data and tens of millions of unique TCR sequences made up an early release that covered under 750 HLA-typed donors. The study aimed to test whether cataloging public T cell receptors could reveal signatures of past pathogen exposure. Alongside the repertoire data, information on donor age, sex, ethnicity and CMV serostatus was compiled. Genome-wide SNP genotypes for about 60% of the roughly 670 donors were used in a later genetic analysis, which treated that subset as a discovery cohort. An earlier analysis of about 600 of the donors used high-throughput TCR beta sequencing to judge whether each TCR beta V gene segment behaved as functional or pseudogenic.

This clone was found once. It lacks a known antigen. Base qualities were left out, and no much larger clone turns up one base away. In total, 600 or so healthy bone marrow donors made up the cohort. At the time of sampling, every cohort member was nominally healthy, though immune exposures that went unrecorded were likely present. The donor tested CMV seropositive, placing the donor among the approximately 290 seropositive members of the cohort. A peripheral blood sample was provided by each donor, and peripheral blood mononuclear cells were used for TCR beta sequencing. Genomic DNA was extracted from the blood cell samples with the Qiagen DNeasy Blood Extraction Kit. From its cysteine to its phenylalanine, the CDR3 spans 14 amino acids. The retained sequence is limited to the CDR3, 42 bases, with the frame set at the first base. CDR1 and CDR2, looked up from the germline V gene, are LGHNA and YSLEER. The germline V end is reduced by 6 bases and the J end by 3 bases; junction bases left unmatched: 4.

Overall study results and their limits: Most TCR sequences were seen in very few donors, while some public TCRs were found in many individuals. A further reported finding was that TCR beta sequences accurately predicted the HLA-A and HLA-B alleles for most subjects in the first cohort. In a later analysis, TCR association rates were found to vary across HLA loci, with the most associated TCRs seen for DRB1 alleles and the fewest for HLA-C alleles. In an earlier analysis of under 600 of the donors, most TCR beta V segments were observed in productive rearrangements about 87% or about 30% of the time, broadly matching IMGT annotations. Because some donors lacked HLA typing at each locus, the association tests relied only on the typed subset. Immune exposure information for the cohort was limited to CMV serostatus. The presence/absence analyses assumed that sequencing depth was roughly uniform across donors, and that assumption may not be true. Because counts were too low, about 18 rarely observed V segments, including chromosome 9 orphons, were excluded from the earlier analysis of about 500 of the donors. It was suggested by the authors that the approach could potentially be generalized to other disease states and immunological phenotypes. The classifier was reported to diagnose cytomegalovirus status with high specificity and sensitivity in both the original cohort and the validation cohort. According to a later analysis, parvovirus B19, influenza, CMV and Epstein-Barr virus appeared linked to several top co-occurrence clusters. Correlated functional status among segregating V segments might be attributable to linkage disequilibrium, but an unknown experimental factor could not be ruled out. The sequencing pipeline was judged likely to have produced a cluster of highly shared sequence variants as a technical artifact. In a later analysis, 16,951 TCR beta sequences were associated with specific HLA alleles at a false discovery rate of 0.05. In this cohort, only TCR beta chains were sequenced, and detectable features were limited by the absence of alpha or paired-chain data. Most CMV-associated TCR beta chains appeared to be HLA-restricted in a later analysis, and the HLA associations seemed to be driven largely by CMV exposure. The 87-base-pair reads could not distinguish some IMGT-functional V segments, including TRBV6-2 and TRBV6-3, so those segments were excluded. A later analysis found that HLA-associated TCR beta chains were more clonally expanded and had lower generation probabilities than equally common non-associated chains. The study listed 150 to 200 TCR beta chains as associated with cytomegalovirus. A few of the identified cytomegalovirus-associated TCR beta chains were confirmed in vitro to be specific for cytomegalovirus antigens. V-gene and J-gene trimming of TCR beta chains was associated with a missense DCLRE1C variant in a later genetic analysis, and the association was replicated in an independent cohort. According to a later genetic analysis, donors in an Asian-associated ancestry cluster had fewer N-insertions in productive TCRs than the approximately 710-donor mean. Assigning TCR associations to individual alleles was difficult when HLA alleles, especially DR and DQ, strongly co-occurred.

Library generation was performed with the immunoSEQ multiplex PCR assay. The multiplex PCR relied on a mix of 60 forward primers for TCR Vbeta segments and 13 reverse primers for TCR Jbeta segments. A multiplex PCR assay on genomic DNA amplified the CDR3 region of rearranged TCR beta genes. The Illumina HiSeq System was used to sequence the amplified TCR beta libraries as 87-base-pair reads. As for the authors' bioinformatics: Across the roughly 700 repertoires, a later analysis counted 78 million or so unique TCR beta chains, around 11 million of which were shared by at least two donors. To remove PCR and sequencing errors, raw reads were error-corrected and collapsed into unique sequences using a nearest-neighbor algorithm that merged closely related sequences. To assign V, D and J gene segments, CDR3 sequences were aligned to IMGT reference sequences. For a sequence to be retained, a match of at least six nucleotides to both a V gene segment and a J gene segment was required. Rearrangements were classified as productive when the CDR3 lacked stop codons and remained in frame with V and J, and all other rearrangements were classified as non-productive. CDR3 was defined by IMGT convention, running from the second conserved V-encoded cysteine to the conserved J-encoded phenylalanine. In an earlier analysis of more than 550 of the donors, sequences lacking an unambiguous match to a single V gene segment were excluded. In an earlier analysis of a few hundred of the donors, V segments were called functional above 56.7% productive rearrangements and were called segregating when the between-donor standard deviation exceeded 5%. A statistical classification framework was developed to diagnose cytomegalovirus status using the catalog of TCR beta chain sequences. V and J gene assignment, in a later analysis, came from comparing TCR nucleotide sequences with IMGT/GENE-DB human TR gene sequences. A later analysis assigned CDR3 sequences and most-parsimonious VDJ recombination scenarios with the TCRdist pipeline. A later analysis defined each TCR beta chain by its CDR3 amino acid sequence plus V-gene family, and excluded reads lacking a unique V-gene family. As a way to deal with suspected cross-contamination and a sequencing artifact, a later analysis dropped hundreds of nucleotide sequences that were highly shared and had low generation probability. In a later analysis, a clonal expansion index for each public chain was calculated from normalized within-repertoire ranks of inferred template counts. In a later analysis, generation probabilities were computed using a VDJ recombination model fitted to out-of-frame rearrangements, and the results were checked against IGoR. In a later analysis, TCR-TCR, TCR-HLA and TCR-CMV co-occurrence was scored with hypergeometric tests, and a repertoire-size bias correction was applied to TCR pairs. To estimate false discovery rates, a later analysis permuted the HLA or CMV assignments 20 times. A later analysis grouped co-occurring TCRs with DBSCAN, adding TCRdist sequence similarity when clustering within HLA-allele-positive subsets. Repertoires with fewer than 30,000 or more than 120,000 public chains, plus five repertoires with anomalous nucleotide sharing, were excluded from co-occurrence clustering. Here the immuneACCESS table is served through TCRdb, limited to in-frame sequences with V and J called. Missing clones are a known gap in these copies; in checked studies unresolved V genes cover under half, and the rest lacks a known reason. That table furnishes V, J and clone size, whereas the DNA furnished D and trimming. This sample lists about 190,000 clones; about 81% were detected once. Approximately 4.8% of the sample goes to the ten largest clones.

The sequence derives from a man aged 30 to 45 in good health and CMV-seropositive. The chain uses TRBV4-3 and TRBJ1-3; 8 central bases correspond to TRBD1. Sequenced sample: PBMCs. Here is the DNA: TGCGCCAGCAGTACAGGGGGGGATGGAAACACCATATATTTT. It specifies CASSTGGDGNTIYF.